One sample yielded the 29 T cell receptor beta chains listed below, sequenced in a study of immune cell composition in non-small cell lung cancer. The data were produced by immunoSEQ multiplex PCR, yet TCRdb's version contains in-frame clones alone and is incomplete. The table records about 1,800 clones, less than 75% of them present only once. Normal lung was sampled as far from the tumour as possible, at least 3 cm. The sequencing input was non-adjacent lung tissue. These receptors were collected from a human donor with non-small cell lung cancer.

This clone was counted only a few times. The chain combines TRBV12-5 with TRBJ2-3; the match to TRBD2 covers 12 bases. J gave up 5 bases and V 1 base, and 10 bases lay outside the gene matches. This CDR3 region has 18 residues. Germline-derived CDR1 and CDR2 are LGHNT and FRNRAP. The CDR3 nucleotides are TGTGCTAGTGGTTTGGAGCCTAGCGGGGGGGCGAGTATAGATACGCAGTATTTT. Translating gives CASGLEPSGGASIDTQYF.

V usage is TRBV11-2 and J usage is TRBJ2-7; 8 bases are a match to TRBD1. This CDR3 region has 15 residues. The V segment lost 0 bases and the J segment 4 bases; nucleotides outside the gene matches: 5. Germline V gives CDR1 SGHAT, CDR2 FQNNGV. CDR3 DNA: TGTGCCAGCAGCTTAGATTCAGGGGGCAGGTACGAGCAGTACTTC. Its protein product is CASSLDSGGRYEQYF.

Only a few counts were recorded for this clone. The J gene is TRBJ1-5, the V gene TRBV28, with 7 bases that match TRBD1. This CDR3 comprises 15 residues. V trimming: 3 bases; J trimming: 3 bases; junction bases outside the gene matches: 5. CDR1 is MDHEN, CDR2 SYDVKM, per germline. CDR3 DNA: TGTGCCAGCAGTTTGGTACAGGGGAACAATCAGCCCCAGCATTTT. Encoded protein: CASSLVQGNNQPQHF.

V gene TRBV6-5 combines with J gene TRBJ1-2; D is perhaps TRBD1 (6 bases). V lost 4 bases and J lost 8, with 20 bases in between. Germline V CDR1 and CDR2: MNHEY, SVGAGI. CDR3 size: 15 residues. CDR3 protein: CASSFNQQGLSGYTF. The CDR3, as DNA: TGTGCCAGCAGTTTTAACCAGCAGGGGTTGAGCGGCTACACCTTC.

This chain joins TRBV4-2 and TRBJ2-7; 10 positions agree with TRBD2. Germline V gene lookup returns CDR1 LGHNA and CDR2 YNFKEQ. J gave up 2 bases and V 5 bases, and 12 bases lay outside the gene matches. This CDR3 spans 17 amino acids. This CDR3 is CASSVWTGTSAPYEQYF. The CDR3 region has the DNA TGTGCCAGCAGCGTCTGGACCGGGACTAGCGCGCCCTACGAGCAGTACTTC.

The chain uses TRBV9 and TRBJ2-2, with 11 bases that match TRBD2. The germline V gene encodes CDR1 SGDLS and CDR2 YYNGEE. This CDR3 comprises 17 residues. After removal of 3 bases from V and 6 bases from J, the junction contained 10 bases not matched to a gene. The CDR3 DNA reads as TGTGCCAGCAGCGAAGCGTCGGGACTAGCGGCGCCCGGGGAGCTGTTTTTT. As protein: CASSEASGLAAPGELFF.

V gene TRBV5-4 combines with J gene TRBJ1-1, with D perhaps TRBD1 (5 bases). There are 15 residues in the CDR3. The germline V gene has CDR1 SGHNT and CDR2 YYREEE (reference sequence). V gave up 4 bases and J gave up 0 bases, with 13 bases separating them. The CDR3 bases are TGTGCCAGCAGCCCCTCCCAGGACATGAACACTGAAGCTTTCTTT. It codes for CASSPSQDMNTEAFF. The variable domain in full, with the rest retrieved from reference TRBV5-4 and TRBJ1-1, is ETGVTQSPTHLIKTRGQQVTLRCSSQSGHNTVSWYQQALGQGPQFIFQYYREEENGRGNFPPRFSGLQFPNYSSELNVNALELDDSALYLCASSPSQDMNTEAFFGQGTRLTVV.

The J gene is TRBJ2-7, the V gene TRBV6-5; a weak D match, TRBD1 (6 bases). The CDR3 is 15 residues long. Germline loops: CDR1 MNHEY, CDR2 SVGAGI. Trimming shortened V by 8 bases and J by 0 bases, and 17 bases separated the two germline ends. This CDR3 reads CASQTGHPTSYEQYF. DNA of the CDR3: TGTGCCAGCCAAACAGGGCACCCGACCTCCTACGAGCAGTACTTC.

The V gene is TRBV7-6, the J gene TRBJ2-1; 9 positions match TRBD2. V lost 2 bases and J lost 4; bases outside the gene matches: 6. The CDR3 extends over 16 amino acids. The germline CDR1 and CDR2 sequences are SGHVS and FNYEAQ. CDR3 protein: CASSLFGAGGYNEQFF. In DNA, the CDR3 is TGTGCCAGCAGCTTATTCGGGGCGGGGGGGTACAATGAGCAGTTCTTC.

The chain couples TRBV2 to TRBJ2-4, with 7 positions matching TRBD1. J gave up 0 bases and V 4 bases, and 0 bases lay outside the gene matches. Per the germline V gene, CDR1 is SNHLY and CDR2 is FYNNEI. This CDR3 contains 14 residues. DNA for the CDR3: TGTGCCAGCAGTGGGACAGGAGCCAAAAACATTCAGTACTTC. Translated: CASSGTGAKNIQYF.

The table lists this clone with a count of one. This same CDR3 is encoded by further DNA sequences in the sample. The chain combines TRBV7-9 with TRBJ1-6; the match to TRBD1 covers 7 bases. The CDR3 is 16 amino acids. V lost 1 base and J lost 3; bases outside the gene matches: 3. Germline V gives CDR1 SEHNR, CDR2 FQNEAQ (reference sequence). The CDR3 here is CASSLGQGFYNSPLHF. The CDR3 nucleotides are TGTGCCAGCAGCTTAGGACAGGGCTTCTATAATTCACCCCTCCACTTT.

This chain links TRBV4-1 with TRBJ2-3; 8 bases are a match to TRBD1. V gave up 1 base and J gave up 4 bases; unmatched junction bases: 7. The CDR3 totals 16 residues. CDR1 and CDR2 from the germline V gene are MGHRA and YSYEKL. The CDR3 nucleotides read TGCGCCAGCAGCCAAGGAGACAGGGGAGGCGCAGATACGCAGTATTTT. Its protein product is CASSQGDRGGADTQYF.

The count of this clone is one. The chain's CDR3 is CASSTYGTGDEQYF. The CDR3 region has the DNA TGTGCCAGCAGCACCTACGGGACAGGGGACGAGCAGTACTTC. This chain links TRBV13 with TRBJ2-7; 10 bases agree with TRBD1. V lost 5 bases to trimming and J lost 5 bases; unmatched junction nucleotides: 6. This CDR3 comprises 14 residues. Germline CDR1 PRHDT, CDR2 FYEKMQ (reference sequence). Supplemented by reference TRBV13 and TRBJ2-7, the full variable domain reads AAGVIQSPRHLIKEKRETATLKCYPIPRHDTVYWYQQGPGQDPQFLISFYEKMQSDKGSIPDRFSAQQFSDYHSELNMSSLELGDSALYFCASSTYGTGDEQYFGPGTRLTVT.

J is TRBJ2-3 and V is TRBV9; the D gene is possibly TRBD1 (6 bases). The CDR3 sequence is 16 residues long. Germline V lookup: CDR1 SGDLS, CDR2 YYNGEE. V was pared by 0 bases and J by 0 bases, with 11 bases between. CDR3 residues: CASSVGIRGSTDTQYF. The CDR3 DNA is TGTGCCAGCAGCGTAGGGATTAGGGGGAGCACAGATACGCAGTATTTT.

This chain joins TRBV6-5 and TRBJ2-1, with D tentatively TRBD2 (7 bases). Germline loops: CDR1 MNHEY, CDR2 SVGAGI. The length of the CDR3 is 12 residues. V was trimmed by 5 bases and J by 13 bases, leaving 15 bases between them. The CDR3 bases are TGTGCCAGCAGTGGGGAGGGGGTAGAACAGTTCTTC. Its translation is CASSGEGVEQFF.

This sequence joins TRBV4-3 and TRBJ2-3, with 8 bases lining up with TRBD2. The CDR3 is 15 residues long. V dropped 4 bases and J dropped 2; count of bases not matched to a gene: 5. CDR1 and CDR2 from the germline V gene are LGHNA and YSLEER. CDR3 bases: TGCGCCAGCAGCCCGACTAGCGCCCTCACAGATACGCAGTATTTT. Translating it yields CASSPTSALTDTQYF.

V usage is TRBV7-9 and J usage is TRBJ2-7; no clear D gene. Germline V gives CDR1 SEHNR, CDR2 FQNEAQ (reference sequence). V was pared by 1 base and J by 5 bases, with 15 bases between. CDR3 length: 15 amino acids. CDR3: CASSLVGSSTHEQYF. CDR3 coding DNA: TGTGCCAGCAGCTTAGTGGGCTCCTCTACCCACGAGCAGTACTTC.

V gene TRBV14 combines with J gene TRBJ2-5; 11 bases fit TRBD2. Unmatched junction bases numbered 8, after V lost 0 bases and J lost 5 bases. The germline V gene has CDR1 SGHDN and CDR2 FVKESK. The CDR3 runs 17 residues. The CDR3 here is CASSQDSGGGPRETQYF. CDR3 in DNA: TGTGCCAGCAGCCAAGATAGCGGGGGGGGCCCGAGGGAGACCCAGTACTTC.

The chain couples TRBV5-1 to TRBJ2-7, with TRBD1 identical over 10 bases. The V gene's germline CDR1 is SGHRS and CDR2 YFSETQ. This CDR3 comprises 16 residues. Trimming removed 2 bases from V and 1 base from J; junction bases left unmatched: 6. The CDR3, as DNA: TGCGCCAGCAGCTTAACGGGACAGGGGTTGTCCTACGAGCAGTACTTC. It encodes CASSLTGQGLSYEQYF.

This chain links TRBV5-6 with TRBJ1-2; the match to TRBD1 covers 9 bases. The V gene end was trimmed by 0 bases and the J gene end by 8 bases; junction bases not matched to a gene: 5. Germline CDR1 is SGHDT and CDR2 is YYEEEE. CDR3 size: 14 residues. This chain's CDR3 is CASSLVQGAGGYTF. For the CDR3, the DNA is TGTGCCAGCAGCTTGGTACAGGGGGCTGGAGGCTACACCTTC.

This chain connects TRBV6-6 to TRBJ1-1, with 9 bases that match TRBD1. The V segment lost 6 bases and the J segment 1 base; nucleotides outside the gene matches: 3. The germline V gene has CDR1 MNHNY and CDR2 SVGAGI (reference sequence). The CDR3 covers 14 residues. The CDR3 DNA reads TGTGCCAGCAGACAGGGACAGGGGAACACTGAAGCTTTCTTT. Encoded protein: CASRQGQGNTEAFF.

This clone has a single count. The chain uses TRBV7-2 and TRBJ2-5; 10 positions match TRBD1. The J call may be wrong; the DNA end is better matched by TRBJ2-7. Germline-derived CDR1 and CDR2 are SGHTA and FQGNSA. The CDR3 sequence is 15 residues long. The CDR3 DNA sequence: TGTGCCAGCAGCTTAACCGGGACAGGGGCCTACGAGCAGTACTTC. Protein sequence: CASSLTGTGAYEQYF.

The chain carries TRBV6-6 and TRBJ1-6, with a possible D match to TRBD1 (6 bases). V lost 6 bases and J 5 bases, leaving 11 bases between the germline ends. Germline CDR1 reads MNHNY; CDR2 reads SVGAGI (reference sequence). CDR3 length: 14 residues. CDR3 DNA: TGTGCCAGCAGCCAGGGACACCATAATTCACCCCTCCACTTT. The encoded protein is CASSQGHHNSPLHF.

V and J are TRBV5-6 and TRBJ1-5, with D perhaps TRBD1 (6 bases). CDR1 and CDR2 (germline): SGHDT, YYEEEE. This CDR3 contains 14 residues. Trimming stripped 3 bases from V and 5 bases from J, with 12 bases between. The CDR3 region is CASSWGLGDQPQHF. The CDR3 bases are TGTGCCAGCAGCTGGGGGCTCGGGGATCAGCCCCAGCATTTT. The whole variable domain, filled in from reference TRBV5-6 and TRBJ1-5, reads DAGVTQSPTHLIKTRGQQVTLRCSPKSGHDTVSWYQQALGQGPQFIFQYYEEEERQRGNFPDRFSGHQFPNYSSELNVNALLLGDSALYLCASSWGLGDQPQHFGDGTRLSIL.

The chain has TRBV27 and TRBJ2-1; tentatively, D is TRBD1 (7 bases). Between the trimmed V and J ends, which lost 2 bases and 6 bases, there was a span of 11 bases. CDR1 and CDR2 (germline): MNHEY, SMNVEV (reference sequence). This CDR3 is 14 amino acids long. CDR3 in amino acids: CASSLGGGLNEQFF. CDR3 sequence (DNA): TGTGCCAGCAGTTTAGGAGGGGGCCTCAATGAGCAGTTCTTC.

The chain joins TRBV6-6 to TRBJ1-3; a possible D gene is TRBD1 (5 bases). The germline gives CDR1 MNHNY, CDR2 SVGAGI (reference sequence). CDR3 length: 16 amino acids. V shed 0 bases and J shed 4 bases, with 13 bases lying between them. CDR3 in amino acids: CASSYSNRMRGNTIYF. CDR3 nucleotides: TGTGCCAGCAGTTACTCGAACAGGATGAGAGGAAACACCATATATTTT.

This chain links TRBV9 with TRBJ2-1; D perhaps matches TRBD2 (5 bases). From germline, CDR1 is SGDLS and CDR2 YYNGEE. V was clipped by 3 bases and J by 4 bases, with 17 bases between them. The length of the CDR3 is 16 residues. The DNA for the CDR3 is TGTGCCAGCAGCGAGAGAAGAGGGTCCCCTTACAATGAGCAGTTCTTC. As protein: CASSERRGSPYNEQFF.

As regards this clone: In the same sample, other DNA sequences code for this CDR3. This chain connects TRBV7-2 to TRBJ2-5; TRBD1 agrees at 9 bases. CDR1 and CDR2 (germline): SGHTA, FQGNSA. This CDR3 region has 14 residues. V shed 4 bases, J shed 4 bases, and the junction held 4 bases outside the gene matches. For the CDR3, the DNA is TGTGCCAGCAGCTCAAACAGGGGGCGAGAGACCCAGTACTTC. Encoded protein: CASSSNRGRETQYF.

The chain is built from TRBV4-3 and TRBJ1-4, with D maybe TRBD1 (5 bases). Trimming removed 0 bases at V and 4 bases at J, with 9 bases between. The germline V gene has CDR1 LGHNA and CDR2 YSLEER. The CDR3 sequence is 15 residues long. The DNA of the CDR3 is TGCGCCAGCAGCCAAGATGTGGGGCTTAATGAAAAACTGTTTTTT. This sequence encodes CASSQDVGLNEKLFF.